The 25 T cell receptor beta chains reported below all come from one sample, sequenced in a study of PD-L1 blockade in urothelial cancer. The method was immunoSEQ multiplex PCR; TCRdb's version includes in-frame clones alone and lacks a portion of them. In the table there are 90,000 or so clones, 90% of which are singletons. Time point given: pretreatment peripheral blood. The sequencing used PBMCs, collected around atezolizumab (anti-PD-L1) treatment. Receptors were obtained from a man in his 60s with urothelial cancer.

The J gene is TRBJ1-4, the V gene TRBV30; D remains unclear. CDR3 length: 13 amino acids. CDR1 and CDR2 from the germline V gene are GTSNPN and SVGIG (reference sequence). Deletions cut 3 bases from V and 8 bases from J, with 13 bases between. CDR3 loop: CAWSGLAGEKLFF. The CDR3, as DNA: TGTGCCTGGAGCGGGCTTGCGGGCGAAAAACTGTTTTTT.

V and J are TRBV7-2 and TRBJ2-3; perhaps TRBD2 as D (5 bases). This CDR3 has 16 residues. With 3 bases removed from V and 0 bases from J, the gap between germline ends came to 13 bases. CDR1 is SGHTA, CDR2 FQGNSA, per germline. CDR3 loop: CASSFISDSSTDTQYF. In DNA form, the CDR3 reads TGTGCCAGCAGCTTCATTAGCGACTCTAGCACAGATACGCAGTATTTT. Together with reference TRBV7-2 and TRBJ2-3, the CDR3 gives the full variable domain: GAGVSQSPSNKVTEKGKDVELRCDPISGHTALYWYRQSLGQGLEFLIYFQGNSAPDKSGLPSDRFSAERTGGSVSTLTIQRTQQEDSAVYLCASSFISDSSTDTQYFGPGTRLTVL.

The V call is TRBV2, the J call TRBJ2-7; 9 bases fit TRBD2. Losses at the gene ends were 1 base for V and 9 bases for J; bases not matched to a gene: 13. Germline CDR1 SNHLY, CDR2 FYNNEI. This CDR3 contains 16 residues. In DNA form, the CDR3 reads TGTGCCAGCAGTGAAGTAATAGCGGGAGCAATTCAAGGGCAGTACTTC. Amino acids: CASSEVIAGAIQGQYF.

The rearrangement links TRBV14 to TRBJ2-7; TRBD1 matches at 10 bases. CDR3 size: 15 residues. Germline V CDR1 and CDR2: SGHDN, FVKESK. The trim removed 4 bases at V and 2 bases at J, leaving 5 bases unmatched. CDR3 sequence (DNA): TGTGCCAGCAGCCCGCTTGGGACAGGGGCCTACGAGCAGTACTTC. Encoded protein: CASSPLGTGAYEQYF.

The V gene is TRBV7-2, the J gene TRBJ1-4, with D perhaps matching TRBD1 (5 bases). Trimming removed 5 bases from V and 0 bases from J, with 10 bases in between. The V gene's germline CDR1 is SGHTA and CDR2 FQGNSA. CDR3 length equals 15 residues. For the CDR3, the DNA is TGTGCCAGCAGCCCAATGACAGCAACTAATGAAAAACTGTTTTTT. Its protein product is CASSPMTATNEKLFF.

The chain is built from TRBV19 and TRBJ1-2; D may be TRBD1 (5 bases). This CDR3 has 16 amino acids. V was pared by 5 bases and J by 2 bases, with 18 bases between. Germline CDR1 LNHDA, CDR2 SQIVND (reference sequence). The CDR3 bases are TGTGCCAGTAGTCCCGTGTCGGGGGGATCAAACTATGGCTACACCTTC. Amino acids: CASSPVSGGSNYGYTF.

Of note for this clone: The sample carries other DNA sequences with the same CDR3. The CDR3 reads CASSFGNPGDQYF. The CDR3 DNA reads as TGTGCCAGCAGTTTCGGGAACCCGGGGGACCAGTACTTC. This rearrangement joins TRBV6-1 to TRBJ2-7, with D possibly TRBD2 on 6 matching bases. Trimming shortened V by 5 bases and J by 10 bases, and 18 bases separated the two germline ends. Germline assignment: CDR1 MNHNS and CDR2 SASEGT. CDR3 length: 13 residues.

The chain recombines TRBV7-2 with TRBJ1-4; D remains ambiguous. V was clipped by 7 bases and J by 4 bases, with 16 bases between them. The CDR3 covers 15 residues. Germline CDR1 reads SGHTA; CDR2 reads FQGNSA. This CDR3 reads CASTREVQNNEKLFF. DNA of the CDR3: TGTGCCAGCACTCGGGAGGTCCAGAATAATGAAAAACTGTTTTTT. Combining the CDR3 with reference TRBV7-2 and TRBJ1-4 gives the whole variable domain GAGVSQSPSNKVTEKGKDVELRCDPISGHTALYWYRQSLGQGLEFLIYFQGNSAPDKSGLPSDRFSAERTGGSVSTLTIQRTQQEDSAVYLCASTREVQNNEKLFFGSGTQLSVL.

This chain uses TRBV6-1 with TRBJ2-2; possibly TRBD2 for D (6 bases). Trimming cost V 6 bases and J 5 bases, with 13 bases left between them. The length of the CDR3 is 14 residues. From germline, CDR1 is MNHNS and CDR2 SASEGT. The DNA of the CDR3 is TGTGCCAGCAGGCAGGGAGGTGGGACCGGGGAGCTGTTTTTT. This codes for CASRQGGGTGELFF.

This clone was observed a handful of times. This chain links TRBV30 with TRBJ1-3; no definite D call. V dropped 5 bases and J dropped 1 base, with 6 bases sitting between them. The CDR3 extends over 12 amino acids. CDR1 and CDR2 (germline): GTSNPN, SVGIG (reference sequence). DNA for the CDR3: TGTGCCTGGTCGAGGTCTGGAAACACCATATATTTT. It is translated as CAWSRSGNTIYF.

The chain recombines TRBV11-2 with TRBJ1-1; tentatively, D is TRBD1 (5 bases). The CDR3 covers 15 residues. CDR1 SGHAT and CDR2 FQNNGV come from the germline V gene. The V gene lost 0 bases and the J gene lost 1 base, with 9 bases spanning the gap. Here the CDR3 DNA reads TGTGCCAGCAGCTTAGAAAGGGGCGGGAACACTGAAGCTTTCTTT. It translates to CASSLERGGNTEAFF.

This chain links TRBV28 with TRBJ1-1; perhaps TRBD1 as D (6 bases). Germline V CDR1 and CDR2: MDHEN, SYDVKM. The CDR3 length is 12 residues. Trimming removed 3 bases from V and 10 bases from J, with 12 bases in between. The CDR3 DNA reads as TGTGCCAGCAGTTTTAACCAGGGGAGAGCTTTCTTT. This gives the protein CASSFNQGRAFF.

The CDR3 sequence is CASSENKEGGVYGYTF. CDR3 in DNA: TGTGCCAGCAGTGAAAATAAGGAAGGAGGAGTCTATGGCTACACCTTC. The gene calls are TRBV6-1 and TRBJ1-2; D is ambiguous. This CDR3 is 16 amino acids long. Trimming stripped 2 bases from V and 4 bases from J, with 17 bases between. Germline V lookup: CDR1 MNHNS, CDR2 SASEGT.

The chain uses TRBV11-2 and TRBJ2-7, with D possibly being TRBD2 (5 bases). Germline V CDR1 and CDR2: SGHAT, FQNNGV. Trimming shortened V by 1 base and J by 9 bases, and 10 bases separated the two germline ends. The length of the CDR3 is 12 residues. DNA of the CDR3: TGTGCCAGCAGCTTAGTGAGGGATGTGCAGTACTTC. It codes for CASSLVRDVQYF. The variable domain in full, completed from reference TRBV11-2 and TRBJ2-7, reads EAGVAQSPRYKIIEKRQSVAFWCNPISGHATLYWYQQILGQGPKLLIQFQNNGVVDDSQLPKDRFSAERLKGVDSTLKIQPAKLEDSAVYLCASSLVRDVQYFGPGTRLTVT.

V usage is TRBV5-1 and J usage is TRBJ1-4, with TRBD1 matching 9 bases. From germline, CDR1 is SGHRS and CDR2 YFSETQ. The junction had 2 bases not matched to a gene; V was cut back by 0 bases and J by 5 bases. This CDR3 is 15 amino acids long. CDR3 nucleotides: TGCGCCAGCAGCTTGGTTGGGACAGGGAATGAAAAACTGTTTTTT. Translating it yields CASSLVGTGNEKLFF.

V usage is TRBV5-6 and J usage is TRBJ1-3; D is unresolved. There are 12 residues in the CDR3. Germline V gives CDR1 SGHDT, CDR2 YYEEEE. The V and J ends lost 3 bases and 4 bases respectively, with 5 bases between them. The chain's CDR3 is CASSSGGNTIYF. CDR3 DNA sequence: TGTGCCAGCAGCTCGGGGGGAAACACCATATATTTT.

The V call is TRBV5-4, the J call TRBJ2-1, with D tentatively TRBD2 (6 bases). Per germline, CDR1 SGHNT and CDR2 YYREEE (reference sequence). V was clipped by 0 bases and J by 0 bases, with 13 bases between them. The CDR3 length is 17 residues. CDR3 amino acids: CASSLGVAASSYNEQFF. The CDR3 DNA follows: TGTGCCAGCAGCTTGGGAGTAGCGGCTAGCTCCTACAATGAGCAGTTCTTC.

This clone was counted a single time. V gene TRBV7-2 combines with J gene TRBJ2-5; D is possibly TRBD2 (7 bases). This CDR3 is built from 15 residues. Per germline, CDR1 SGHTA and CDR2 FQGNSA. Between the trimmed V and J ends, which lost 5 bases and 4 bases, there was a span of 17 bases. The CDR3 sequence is CASSRRGGALETQYF. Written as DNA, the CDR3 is TGTGCCAGCAGCCGGAGGGGGGGGGCCCTAGAGACCCAGTACTTC.

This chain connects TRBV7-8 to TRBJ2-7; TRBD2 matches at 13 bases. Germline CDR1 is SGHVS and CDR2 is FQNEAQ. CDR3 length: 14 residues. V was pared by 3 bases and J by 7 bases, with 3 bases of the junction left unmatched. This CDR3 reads CASSFGTSGTEQYF. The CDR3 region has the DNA TGTGCCAGCAGCTTCGGGACTAGCGGGACTGAGCAGTACTTC.

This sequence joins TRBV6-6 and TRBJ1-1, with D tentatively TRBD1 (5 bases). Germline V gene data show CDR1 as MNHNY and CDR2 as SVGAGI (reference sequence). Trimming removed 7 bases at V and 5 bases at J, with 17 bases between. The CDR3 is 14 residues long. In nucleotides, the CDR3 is TGTGCCAGCACCAACCGGGGGGGTGGGACTGAAGCTTTCTTT. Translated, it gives CASTNRGGGTEAFF.

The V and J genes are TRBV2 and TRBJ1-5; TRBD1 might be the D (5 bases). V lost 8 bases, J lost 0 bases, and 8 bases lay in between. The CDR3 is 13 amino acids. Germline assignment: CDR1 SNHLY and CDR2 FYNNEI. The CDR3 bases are TGTGCCAGCCGACAGTATAGCAATCAGCCCCAGCATTTT. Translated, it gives CASRQYSNQPQHF.

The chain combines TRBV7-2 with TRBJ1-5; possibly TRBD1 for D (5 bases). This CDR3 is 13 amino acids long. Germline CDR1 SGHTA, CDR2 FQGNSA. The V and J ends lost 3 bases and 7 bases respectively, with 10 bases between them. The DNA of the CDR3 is TGTGCCAGCAGCTTTTTGCAGGGACAGCCCCAGCATTTT. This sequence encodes CASSFLQGQPQHF.

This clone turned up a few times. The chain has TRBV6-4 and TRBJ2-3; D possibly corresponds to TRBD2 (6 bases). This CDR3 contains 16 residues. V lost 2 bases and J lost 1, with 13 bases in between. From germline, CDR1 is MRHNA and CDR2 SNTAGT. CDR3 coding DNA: TGTGCCAGCAGTGACGAACGGGGGTTGGGCACAGATACGCAGTATTTT. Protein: CASSDERGLGTDTQYF.

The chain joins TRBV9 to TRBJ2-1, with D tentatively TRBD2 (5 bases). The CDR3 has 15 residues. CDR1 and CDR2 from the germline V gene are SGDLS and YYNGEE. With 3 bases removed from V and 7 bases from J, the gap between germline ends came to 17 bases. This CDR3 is CASSERASSLNEQFF. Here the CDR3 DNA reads TGTGCCAGCAGCGAGAGGGCCTCGTCTCTTAATGAGCAGTTCTTC.

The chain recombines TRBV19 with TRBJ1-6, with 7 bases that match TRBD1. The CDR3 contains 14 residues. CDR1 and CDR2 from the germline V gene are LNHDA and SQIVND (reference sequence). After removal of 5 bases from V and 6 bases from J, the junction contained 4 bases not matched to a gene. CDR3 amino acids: CASSATGINSPLHF. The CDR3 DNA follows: TGTGCCAGTAGTGCGACAGGGATTAATTCACCCCTCCACTTT.